This entry lists 23 T cell receptor beta chains sequenced from one sample in a study of beta chain features in type 1 diabetes. What was sequenced were expressed TCRB transcripts, since all of the isolated RNA had been reverse transcribed. The method was immunoSEQ multiplex PCR; TCRdb's version includes in-frame clones alone and lacks a portion of them. The data show 860,000 or so clones, with roughly a sixth seen just once and around 0.02% held by the top ten. The specimen sequenced was naive CD4+ T cells from blood. These TCRs come from a woman younger than 35 in good health.

V and J are TRBV29-1 and TRBJ2-2; D is tentatively TRBD1 or TRBD2 (5 bases each). The CDR3 contains 14 residues. The V end lost 5 bases, the J end lost 5 bases, and 15 bases lay between the germline ends. CDR1 is SQVTM, CDR2 ANQGSEA, per germline. The CDR3 reads CSVPSGRYTGELFF. Here the CDR3 DNA reads TGCAGCGTTCCTTCGGGGCGATATACCGGGGAGCTGTTTTTT.

In this sample, this clone turned up a few times. The V call is TRBV13, the J call TRBJ2-7, with TRBD2 matching 15 bases. V gave up 10 bases and J gave up 4 bases; unmatched junction bases: 17. CDR1 PRHDT and CDR2 FYEKMQ come from the germline V gene (reference sequence). The CDR3 has 18 amino acids. CDR3 nucleotides: TGTGCCACCGGCCCAGTACCCAGGACTAGCGGGAGGGTTTACGAGCAGTACTTC. Its protein product is CATGPVPRTSGRVYEQYF.

The J gene is TRBJ1-2, the V gene TRBV19; TRBD1 matches 7 bases. Trimming cost V 0 bases and J 8 bases; bases outside gene matches: 15. The CDR3 has 17 residues. From germline, CDR1 is LNHDA and CDR2 SQIVND (reference sequence). For the CDR3, the DNA is TGTGCCAGTAGTATAGATTCGGGACAGACGCTCCGGAGGGGCTACACCTTC. Protein sequence: CASSIDSGQTLRRGYTF. Filled out from reference TRBV19 and TRBJ1-2, the complete variable domain reads DGGITQSPKYLFRKEGQNVTLSCEQNLNHDAMYWYRQDPGQGLRLIYYSQIVNDFQKGDIAEGYSVSREKKESFPLTVTSAQKNPTAFYLCASSIDSGQTLRRGYTFGSGTRLTVV.

The rearrangement joins TRBV7-3 to TRBJ2-5; the match to TRBD2 covers 9 bases. CDR3 length: 16 residues. V lost 3 bases, J lost 5 bases, and 10 bases stayed unmatched. Germline CDR1 reads SGHTA; CDR2 reads FQGTGA. DNA of the CDR3: TGTGCCAGCAGCTTGGGACTAGCCACGAATTGGGAGACCCAGTACTTC. Protein sequence: CASSLGLATNWETQYF.

The V gene is TRBV7-9, the J gene TRBJ2-3; 16 bases align to TRBD2. The germline gives CDR1 SEHNR, CDR2 FQNEAQ (reference sequence). V lost 6 bases, J lost 2 bases, and 2 bases stayed unmatched. CDR3 length: 16 residues. CDR3 in DNA: TGTGCCAGCAGTGGGACTAGCGGGAGGGCCACAGATACGCAGTATTTT. It yields the protein CASSGTSGRATDTQYF.

The V and J genes are TRBV7-9 and TRBJ2-1; 10 bases line up with TRBD2. The CDR3 contains 16 residues. The V gene's germline CDR1 is SEHNR and CDR2 FQNEAQ (reference sequence). J was trimmed by 8 bases and V by 5 bases; bases with no gene match: 12. CDR3 sequence reads: CASSPRPSGRFYEQFF. CDR3 sequence (DNA): TGTGCCAGCAGCCCGAGGCCTAGCGGGAGATTCTATGAGCAGTTCTTC.

This clone was seen a handful of times. The same CDR3 is also encoded by other DNA sequences in this sample. J is TRBJ1-4 and V is TRBV29-1, with D possibly matching TRBD1 (5 bases). The CDR3 spans 12 residues. V was cut by 4 bases and J by 7 bases, with 10 bases left in between. CDR1 SQVTM and CDR2 ANQGSEA come from the germline V gene. Here the CDR3 reads CSVVGRSEKLFF. The DNA for the CDR3 is TGCAGCGTTGTGGGACGGAGTGAAAAACTGTTTTTT.

This clone was detected a few times. The chain carries TRBV4-2 and TRBJ1-3; no clear D gene. There are 14 residues in the CDR3. CDR1 is LGHNA and CDR2 is YNFKEQ in the germline V gene. The V gene lost 3 bases and the J gene lost 6 bases, with 12 bases spanning the gap. The CDR3 is CASSQGNLENTIYF. CDR3 DNA: TGTGCCAGCAGCCAGGGGAATTTGGAAAACACCATATATTTT.

The J gene is TRBJ1-2, the V gene TRBV6-5; weak D call: TRBD1 (5 bases). The CDR3 extends over 15 amino acids. The ends were cut back, 2 bases at V and 5 bases at J, with 15 bases in the middle. Germline lookup yields CDR1 MNHEY and CDR2 SVGAGI. The CDR3 coding sequence is TGTGCCAGCAGTTACGCTAGAGGACATAAATATGGCTACACCTTC. It specifies CASSYARGHKYGYTF.

A remark on this clone: The junction does not match germline at one end; this may be a read error. The chain combines TRBV5-6 with TRBJ1-2, with TRBD1 as a possible D gene (6 bases). Germline V CDR1 and CDR2: SGHDT, YYEEEE. CDR3 length: 19 amino acids. CDR3: CASSPPPLAGGLTNYGYTF. The CDR3 DNA reads as TGTGCCAGCAGCCCTCCACCATTGGCGGGGGGCCTAACTAATTATGGCTACACCTTC.

This clone was seen more than once but under ten times. This chain joins TRBV27 and TRBJ2-5, with 11 bases lining up with TRBD1. Germline lookup yields CDR1 MNHEY and CDR2 SMNVEV (reference sequence). This CDR3 has 15 amino acids. The DNA for the CDR3 is TGTGCGTCCCAGCGGGACAGGGGGTATGGGGAGACCCAGTACTTC. It encodes CASQRDRGYGETQYF.

The V gene is TRBV28, the J gene TRBJ2-1; 9 bases align to TRBD2. Germline V gives CDR1 MDHEN, CDR2 SYDVKM. This CDR3 is 15 amino acids long. J was trimmed by 3 bases and V by 4 bases; bases with no gene match: 4. The DNA of the CDR3 is TGTGCCAGCAGTTCACTAGCGGGCATCTACAATGAGCAGTTCTTC. Protein: CASSSLAGIYNEQFF.

This clone was counted a few times. This chain joins TRBV27 and TRBJ1-2, with 7 bases identical to TRBD1. The junction had 4 bases not matched to a gene; V was cut back by 5 bases and J by 4 bases. Germline V gives CDR1 MNHEY, CDR2 SMNVEV (reference sequence). The CDR3 totals 13 residues. DNA of the CDR3: TGTGCCAGCAGTCAGAGGACAGGCTATGGCTACACCTTC. Residues: CASSQRTGYGYTF.

This chain links TRBV7-9 with TRBJ2-3; D not resolved. V was trimmed by 4 bases and J by 3 bases, leaving 8 bases between them. The length of the CDR3 is 13 residues. From germline, CDR1 is SEHNR and CDR2 FQNEAQ (reference sequence). CDR3 nucleotide sequence: TGTGCCAGCAGCTCACAGAAGACAGATACGCAGTATTTT. This encodes CASSSQKTDTQYF. Filled out from reference TRBV7-9 and TRBJ2-3, the complete variable domain reads DTGVSQNPRHKITKRGQNVTFRCDPISEHNRLYWYRQTLGQGPEFLTYFQNEAQLEKSRLLSDRFSAERPKGSFSTLEIQRTEQGDSAMYLCASSSQKTDTQYFGPGTRLTVL.

This clone was seen a few times. The chain is built from TRBV5-1 and TRBJ2-5; 8 nucleotides align to TRBD1. V was clipped by 3 bases and J by 4 bases; unmatched bases: 5. This CDR3 comprises 14 residues. Germline V lookup: CDR1 SGHRS, CDR2 YFSETQ. CDR3 region: CASSSGQGTETQYF. The CDR3 DNA follows: TGCGCCAGCAGCTCAGGACAGGGCACAGAGACCCAGTACTTC.

The gene calls are TRBV7-2 and TRBJ2-5; a weak D match, TRBD1 (6 bases). Germline V gene sequence: CDR1 SGHTA, CDR2 FQGNSA. The germline V and J ends were trimmed by 1 base and 5 bases, with 17 bases remaining between them. The CDR3 loop spans 16 amino acids. Written as DNA, the CDR3 is TGTGCCAGCAGCTTAGGTGGGGGCCTCCTGGGGGAGACCCAGTACTTC. Amino acid sequence: CASSLGGGLLGETQYF.

This clone was detected only a few times. The V and J genes are TRBV18 and TRBJ1-1, with D uncertain. Trimming removed 6 bases at V and 0 bases at J, with 17 bases between. The CDR3 totals 16 residues. From germline, CDR1 is KGHSH and CDR2 LQKENI. The chain's CDR3 is CASSGYIGPLNTEAFF. CDR3 nucleotide sequence: TGTGCCAGCTCCGGCTACATTGGACCTTTGAACACTGAAGCTTTCTTT.

This clone showed up just a few times. This rearrangement joins TRBV20-1 to TRBJ1-1, with D possibly matching TRBD1 (5 bases). The CDR3 contains 11 residues. In germline, CDR1 is DFQATT, CDR2 SNEGSKA (reference sequence). V lost 8 bases and J lost 11, with 18 bases in between. The CDR3 bases are TGCAGTCTAATACCGACAGTCGTGGCTTTCTTT. Its protein product is CSLIPTVVAFF.

The table lists this clone with a few counts. This sequence joins TRBV10-3 and TRBJ2-1, with 11 bases lining up with TRBD2. The V gene end was trimmed by 6 bases and the J gene end by 7 bases; junction bases not matched to a gene: 8. Germline-derived CDR1 and CDR2 are ENHRY and SYGVKD. CDR3 size: 15 residues. The CDR3 coding sequence is TGTGCCATCAGCCGCCCTTCTAGCGGGAGGAATGAGCAGTTCTTC. Translation: CAISRPSSGRNEQFF.

V is TRBV6-5 and J is TRBJ2-7; 7 positions match TRBD1. The CDR3 runs to 15 residues. The junction had 9 bases not matched to a gene; V was cut back by 5 bases and J by 2 bases. Germline V lookup: CDR1 MNHEY, CDR2 SVGAGI. The CDR3 protein is CASSHRQGIAYEQYF. The CDR3 DNA sequence: TGTGCCAGCAGTCACCGACAGGGTATCGCCTACGAGCAGTACTTC.

This chain joins TRBV5-4 and TRBJ2-1; 10 nucleotides line up with TRBD2. From germline, CDR1 is SGHNT and CDR2 YYREEE (reference sequence). The trim removed 2 bases at V and 6 bases at J, leaving 17 bases unmatched. The CDR3 is 19 residues long. CDR3 sequence (DNA): TGTGCCAGCAGCTTCCTTGGGACTAGCGTCACACAGGGTCGCAATGAGCAGTTCTTC. Translated: CASSFLGTSVTQGRNEQFF. The full variable domain, with the rest looked up from reference TRBV5-4 and TRBJ2-1, is ETGVTQSPTHLIKTRGQQVTLRCSSQSGHNTVSWYQQALGQGPQFIFQYYREEENGRGNFPPRFSGLQFPNYSSELNVNALELDDSALYLCASSFLGTSVTQGRNEQFFGPGTRLTVL.

The rearrangement links TRBV7-2 to TRBJ1-5; D is undetermined. CDR3 length: 13 residues. Germline V gene data show CDR1 as SGHTA and CDR2 as FQGNSA. V gave up 6 bases and J gave up 6 bases, with 12 bases separating them. CDR3 nucleotides: TGTGCCAGCAGTCGGCGGTTGGGTCAGCCCCAGCATTTT. Its translation: CASSRRLGQPQHF.

J is TRBJ2-6 and V is TRBV19, with 11 bases that match TRBD1. Trimming removed 10 bases from V and 1 base from J; junction bases left unmatched: 6. Germline values: CDR1 LNHDA, CDR2 SQIVND (reference sequence). The CDR3 runs to 16 residues. The chain's CDR3 is CATAGQGDSGANVLTF. The CDR3 nucleotides read TGTGCCACCGCGGGACAGGGGGATTCTGGGGCCAACGTCCTGACTTTC.